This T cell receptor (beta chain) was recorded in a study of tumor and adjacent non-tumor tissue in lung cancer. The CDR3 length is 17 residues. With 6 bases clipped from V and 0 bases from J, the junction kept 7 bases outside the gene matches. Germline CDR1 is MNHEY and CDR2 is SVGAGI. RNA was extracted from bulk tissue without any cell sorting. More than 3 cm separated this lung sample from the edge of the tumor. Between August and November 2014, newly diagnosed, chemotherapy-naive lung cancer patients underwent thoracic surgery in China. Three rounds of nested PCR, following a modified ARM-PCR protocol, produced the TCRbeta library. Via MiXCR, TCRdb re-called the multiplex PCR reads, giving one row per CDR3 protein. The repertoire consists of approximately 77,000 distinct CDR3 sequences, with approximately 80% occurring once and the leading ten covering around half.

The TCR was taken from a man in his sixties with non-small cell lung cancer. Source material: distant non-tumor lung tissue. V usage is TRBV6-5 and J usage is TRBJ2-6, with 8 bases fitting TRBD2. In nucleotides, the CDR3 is TGTGCCAGCAGCCAAGCGGGGGCCACCTCTGGGGCCAACGTCCTGACTTTC. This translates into CASSQAGATSGANVLTF.